The rows below give T cell receptor beta chains drawn from one sample of a study of T-cell memory formation after mild COVID-19. TCRdb analysed the 5' RACE reads with MiXCR anew, one entry per CDR3 protein. This table has 150,000 to 200,000 distinct CDR3 sequences, roughly 15% appearing once. The sample taken for sequencing was PBMCs or a T cell subset sorted from them (not recorded which). These receptors were taken from an adult woman who had mild COVID-19 (a few samples of this study predate the infection). Cell type and time point are not known. Each CDR3 is given with its conserved first and last residue. A D gene is named only where the DNA matches it firmly. Some rows have no size entry. The others give once, few or many, or a class for an expanded clone.

16 | TRBD2 | TRBJ2-1 | TRBV7-2 | NA | CASSLVPRGGRNEQFF | TGTGCCAGCAGCTTAGTTCCGCGGGGGGGCCGTAATGAGCAGTTCTTC
12 | NA | TRBJ2-7 | TRBV12-3/TRBV12-4 | NA | CASSKTKYEQYF | TGTGCCAGCAGTAAAACCAAATACGAGCAGTACTTC
18 | TRBD1 | TRBJ2-1 | TRBV18 | few | CASSTVVWDRGIFNEQFF | TGTGCCAGCTCAACCGTAGTGTGGGACAGGGGGATCTTCAATGAGCAGTTCTTC
13 | NA | TRBJ2-6 | TRBV15 | NA | CATSMAGANVLTF | TGTGCCACCAGCATGGCTGGGGCCAACGTCCTGACTTTC
13 | NA | TRBJ2-1 | TRBV29-1 | few | CSVEEHSYNEQFF | TGCAGCGTTGAAGAGCACTCCTACAATGAGCAGTTCTTC
11 | NA | TRBJ2-7 | TRBV20-1 | NA | CSARDKNEQYF | TGCAGTGCTAGAGACAAGAATGAGCAGTACTTC
14 | NA | TRBJ2-3 | TRBV4-1 | few | CASSQVEGEDTQYF | TGCGCCAGCAGCCAAGTGGAGGGGGAAGATACGCAGTATTTT
13 | NA | TRBJ2-1 | TRBV19 | few | CASSIGVRGGQFF | TGTGCCAGTAGTATCGGGGTGAGGGGGGGGCAGTTCTTC
14 | NA | TRBJ1-1 | TRBV7-9 | few | CASSLGLLNTEAFF | TGTGCCAGCAGCCTCGGGCTCCTGAACACTGAAGCTTTCTTT
14 | TRBD2 | TRBJ2-1 | TRBV24-1 | NA | CATSVSGSGHEQFF | TGTGCCACCAGTGTTAGCGGGAGTGGCCATGAGCAGTTCTTC
14 | NA | TRBJ2-1 | TRBV5-1 | NA | CASSGRSAYNEQFF | TGCGCCAGCAGCGGGAGAAGCGCCTACAATGAGCAGTTCTTC
14 | TRBD2 | TRBJ2-5 | TRBV3-1 | NA | CASSPTSGQETQYF | TGTGCCAGCAGCCCGACTAGCGGCCAAGAGACCCAGTACTTC
18 | TRBD1 | TRBJ2-6 | TRBV12-3/TRBV12-4 | NA | CASSPGTGRASGANVLTF | TGTGCCAGCAGCCCAGGGACAGGGAGGGCCTCTGGGGCCAACGTCCTGACTTTC
13 | TRBD2 | TRBJ2-4 | TRBV20-1 | few | CSALAGGANIQYF | TGCAGTGCTTTAGCGGGAGGGGCAAACATTCAGTACTTC
12 | NA | TRBJ2-3 | TRBV20-1 | NA | CSAERSTDTQYF | TGCAGTGCTGAAAGGTCCACAGATACGCAGTATTTT
13 | NA | TRBJ1-4 | TRBV5-4 | NA | CASSGDDNEKLFF | TGTGCCAGTTCGGGGGATGATAATGAAAAACTGTTTTTT
15 | TRBD1 | TRBJ2-1 | TRBV6-5 | NA | CASSYSGTGGNEQFF | TGTGCCAGCAGTTATTCCGGGACAGGGGGAAATGAGCAGTTCTTC
12 | NA | TRBJ2-1 | TRBV16 | NA | CASTRAHNEQFF | TGTGCCAGCACCCGGGCCCACAATGAGCAGTTCTTC
12 | NA | TRBJ2-7 | TRBV7-8 | NA | CASSLVIHEQYF | TGTGCCAGCAGCTTAGTTATTCACGAGCAGTACTTC
16 | TRBD1 | TRBJ1-2 | TRBV27 | few | CASSLNPVGQGGSYTF | TGTGCCAGCAGTTTAAACCCCGTCGGACAGGGGGGGAGCTACACCTTC
15 | NA | TRBJ2-5 | TRBV5-1 | NA | CASSREGAEGETQYF | TGCGCCAGCAGCCGCGAGGGAGCGGAGGGAGAGACCCAGTACTTC
15 | NA | TRBJ1-6 | TRBV5-5 | many | CASSMTSGILSPLHF | TGTGCCAGCAGCATGACTTCAGGGATTCTTTCACCCCTCCACTTT